This paragraph covers one T cell receptor (beta chain) sequence. The data were obtained in a study of blood T cell repertoires in COVID-19. For the study at large: The study drew acute and convalescent COVID-19 samples from the United States, Italy and Spain. The analysed material was cDNA or gDNA that came from T cells, B-cell-depleted T cells, or PBMCs.

This CDR3 has 17 residues. Germline V lookup: CDR1 MNHNS, CDR2 SASEGT. V was trimmed by 3 bases and J by 2 bases, leaving 20 bases between them. Only in-frame clones appear in the TCRdb table, and some are missing; sequencing was by immunoSEQ multiplex PCR. The sample records a few hundred thousand clones, roughly nine tenths being singletons. The sequence was collected from a woman aged 45-60 years with acute or convalescent COVID-19. The sample was peripheral blood. V is TRBV6-1 and J is TRBJ2-7; D may be TRBD1 (6 bases). CDR3 sequence (DNA): TGTGCCAGCAGTGACGTGGACAGAATGCGGGTTACCTACGAGCAGTACTTC. Translating it yields CASSDVDRMRVTYEQYF.